This is a list of T cell receptor beta chains from one sample in a study of patients and donors after allogeneic stem cell transplantation. Via MiXCR, TCRdb re-called the RT-PCR reads, giving one row per CDR3 protein. Of about 57,000 distinct CDR3 sequences in the sample, 10% to 15% were seen once. The sample taken for sequencing was blood, either unsorted or a sorted T cell fraction (not recorded which). All receptors come from a human donor who was either an allogeneic HSCT recipient or a stem cell or donor lymphocyte infusion donor (not recorded which). It is not recorded whose cells these are; they may come from a transplant donor. CDR3s include the opening cysteine and the closing phenylalanine or tryptophan. D genes are given only for firm matches. Expanded clones get a size class; other rows say once, few or many, or leave the size out.

abundance | d_gene | j_gene | v_gene | CDR3aa | CDR3nt
many | NA | TRBJ1-6 | TRBV11-2 | CASSLVVSSYNSPLHF | TGTGCCAGCAGCTTAGTCGTGAGCTCCTATAATTCACCCCTCCACTTT
NA | NA | TRBJ2-7 | TRBV18 | CASSPNRGGRSSYEQYF | TGTGCCAGCTCACCAAACCGGGGCGGACGAAGCTCCTACGAGCAGTACTTC
few | NA | TRBJ1-4 | TRBV7-8 | CASSLVEKLFF | TGTGCCAGCAGCTTAGTCGAAAAACTGTTTTTT
many | NA | TRBJ1-1 | TRBV12-3/TRBV12-4 | CASSLVGRWDLEAFF | TGTGCCAGCAGTTTGGTTGGGAGGTGGGACCTTGAAGCTTTCTTT
NA | NA | TRBJ1-1 | TRBV6-5 | CASRRYSGAADWTEAFF | TGTGCCAGCAGACGATATTCAGGGGCGGCGGATTGGACTGAAGCTTTCTTT
many | NA | TRBJ1-6 | TRBV5-6 | CASSERDRPYNSPLHF | TGTGCCAGCAGCGAACGGGACCGACCTTATAATTCACCCCTCCACTTT
NA | NA | TRBJ2-1 | TRBV7-9 | CASSPPGLSSSYNEQFF | TGTGCCAGCAGCCCCCCGGGACTCTCCAGCTCCTACAATGAGCAGTTCTTC
NA | TRBD1 | TRBJ2-7 | TRBV3-1 | CASSHGTGYEQYF | TGTGCCAGCAGCCACGGGACAGGGTACGAGCAGTACTTC
NA | NA | TRBJ2-1 | TRBV12-3/TRBV12-4 | CASSLYVGRIELNEQFF | TGTGCCAGCAGTTTATACGTGGGGAGAATAGAACTGAATGAGCAGTTCTTC
NA | TRBD1 | TRBJ2-7 | TRBV15 | CATSRVPQGGSEQYF | TGTGCCACCAGCAGAGTCCCACAGGGGGGTAGCGAGCAGTACTTC
NA | NA | TRBJ2-2 | TRBV11-2 | CASSLGLAPTGELFF | TGTGCCAGCAGCTTAGGGCTAGCCCCCACCGGGGAGCTGTTTTTT
many | TRBD1 | TRBJ2-1 | TRBV5-1 | CASSRGQGNYNEQFF | TGCGCCAGCAGCCGGGGACAGGGAAACTACAATGAGCAGTTCTTC
many | NA | TRBJ1-4 | TRBV25-1 | CASSIGEKLFF | TGTGCCAGCAGTATCGGGGAAAAACTGTTTTTT
few | TRBD1 | TRBJ2-7 | TRBV29-1 | CSVLTGENYEQYF | TGCAGCGTACTGACAGGGGAAAACTACGAGCAGTACTTC
NA | NA | TRBJ2-2 | TRBV5-1 | CASSTEKNTGELFF | TGCGCCAGCAGCACGGAAAAGAACACCGGGGAGCTGTTTTTT
NA | NA | TRBJ2-5 | TRBV12-3/TRBV12-4 | CASRLNEEETQYF | TGTGCCAGCAGGCTGAACGAAGAGGAGACCCAGTACTTC
few | NA | TRBJ2-7 | TRBV7-9 | CASSSAGPYEQYF | TGTGCCAGCAGCTCTGCGGGACCTTACGAGCAGTACTTC
many | NA | TRBJ1-1 | TRBV6-5 | CASSYQDSLNTEAFF | TGTGCCAGCAGTTATCAGGATAGTTTGAACACTGAAGCTTTCTTT
few | TRBD1 | TRBJ1-1 | TRBV14 | CASGQGALSEAFF | TGTGCCAGCGGACAGGGGGCATTATCGGAAGCTTTCTTT
NA | TRBD1 | TRBJ2-1 | TRBV7-2 | CASSISSGQGANEQFF | TGTGCCAGCAGCATCTCGTCGGGACAGGGGGCCAATGAGCAGTTCTTC
once | NA | TRBJ2-5 | TRBV19 | CASSILRGEGQETQYF | TGTGCCAGTAGTATTCTTCGCGGAGAAGGGCAAGAGACCCAGTACTTC
NA | TRBD1 | TRBJ2-2 | TRBV3-1 | CASSQWDSFTGELFF | TGTGCCAGCAGCCAGTGGGACAGCTTCACCGGGGAGCTGTTTTTT
few | NA | TRBJ2-3 | TRBV7-6 | CASSLASPPTDTQYF | TGTGCCAGCAGCTTAGCTTCCCCACCCACAGATACGCAGTATTTT
NA | TRBD1 | TRBJ1-1 | TRBV7-9 | CASSSGDRAGTEAFF | TGTGCCAGCAGCTCGGGCGACAGGGCCGGCACTGAAGCTTTCTTT
NA | TRBD1 | TRBJ2-1 | TRBV7-3 | CASSSTGTGADNEQFF | TGTGCCAGCAGCTCCACCGGGACAGGGGCGGACAATGAGCAGTTCTTC
NA | NA | TRBJ2-5 | TRBV10-3 | CAITDRTQETQYF | TGTGCCATCACCGACAGGACCCAAGAGACCCAGTACTTC
many | NA | TRBJ1-3 | TRBV7-6 | CASSKSGNTIYF | TGTGCCAGCAGCAAAAGTGGAAACACCATATATTTT
few | TRBD2 | TRBJ2-3 | TRBV14 | CASSQGRASGLAKTTDTQYF | TGTGCCAGCAGCCAAGGTCGAGCCTCGGGACTAGCGAAAACCACAGATACGCAGTATTTT
few | TRBD2 | TRBJ2-2 | TRBV7-8 | CASSSLPSGRGTGELFF | TGTGCCAGCAGCTCGCTCCCTAGCGGGAGAGGCACCGGGGAGCTGTTTTTT
many | NA | TRBJ1-1 | TRBV12-3/TRBV12-4 | CASSSLVVEAFF | TGTGCCAGCAGTTCCCTGGTAGTCGAAGCTTTCTTT
NA | TRBD1 | TRBJ1-6 | TRBV6-5 | CASSLTGTIYNSPLHF | TGTGCCAGCAGTTTGACAGGGACGATCTATAATTCACCCCTCCACTTT
few | NA | TRBJ2-7 | TRBV6-1 | CASSEDRKAYEQYF | TGTGCCAGCAGTGAGGACAGAAAAGCCTACGAGCAGTACTTC
NA | TRBD1 | TRBJ1-1 | TRBV7-2 | CASSLTGGILTEAFF | TGTGCCAGCAGCCTGACAGGGGGTATTCTCACTGAAGCTTTCTTT
NA | NA | TRBJ2-1 | TRBV18 | CASSPPYGMLANNEQFF | TGTGCCAGCTCACCACCTTACGGCATGCTAGCTAACAATGAGCAGTTCTTC
NA | TRBD1 | TRBJ1-2 | TRBV15 | CATSRDKGTDLYGYTF | TGTGCCACCAGCAGAGATAAAGGGACAGACCTATATGGCTACACCTTC
many | NA | TRBJ1-1 | TRBV25-1 | CASSVFPGFGEAFF | TGTGCCAGCAGTGTATTTCCAGGGTTTGGTGAAGCTTTCTTT
many | NA | TRBJ1-1 | TRBV9 | CASSVVWGNTEAFF | TGTGCCAGCAGCGTAGTTTGGGGGAACACTGAAGCTTTCTTT
NA | TRBD2 | TRBJ2-1 | TRBV18 | CASSPPAGGYNEQFF | TGTGCCAGCTCACCACCGGCGGGAGGATACAATGAGCAGTTCTTC
NA | TRBD2 | TRBJ2-7 | TRBV5-1 | CASSSGPGGAYEQYF | TGCGCCAGCAGCTCAGGACCGGGAGGGGCCTACGAGCAGTACTTC
medium-sized | NA | TRBJ1-1 | TRBV29-1 | CSVEVQANTEAFF | TGCAGCGTTGAAGTACAGGCCAACACTGAAGCTTTCTTT
NA | NA | TRBJ2-7 | TRBV18 | CASSPTAGSHAEQYF | TGTGCCAGCTCACCGACTGCGGGATCCCACGCCGAGCAGTACTTC
many | NA | TRBJ1-5 | TRBV12-3/TRBV12-4 | CASSLGGPQHF | TGTGCCAGCAGTTTAGGTGGGCCCCAGCATTTT
NA | TRBD2 | TRBJ2-7 | TRBV5-1 | CASSVQLAGAYEQYF | TGCGCCAGCTCAGTACAACTAGCGGGAGCTTACGAGCAGTACTTC
few | NA | TRBJ1-1 | TRBV27 | CASSQNGGFTEAFF | TGTGCCAGCAGTCAAAATGGGGGCTTCACTGAAGCTTTCTTT
many | NA | TRBJ2-1 | TRBV6-5 | CASSYSAGTHNEQFF | TGTGCCAGCAGTTACTCGGCAGGAACCCACAATGAGCAGTTCTTC